The 30 T cell receptor beta chains reported below all come from one sample, sequenced in a study of T-cell memory formation after mild COVID-19. TCRdb reprocessed the 5' RACE reads with MiXCR, giving one entry per CDR3 protein. The top ten clones hold around 23% of a sample with 250,000 or so distinct CDR3 sequences, over 15% of them seen once. Material for sequencing was PBMCs or a T cell subset sorted from them (not recorded which). The receptors shown here come from a man between 18 and 35 years old who had mild COVID-19 (a few samples of this study predate the infection). Cell type and time point are not known.

This sequence joins TRBV4-3 and TRBJ2-1; the D is unclear. From germline, CDR1 is LGHNA and CDR2 YSLEER. V was clipped by 1 base and J by 5 bases, with 9 bases between them. The CDR3 spans 14 residues. CDR3 sequence: CASSQVGTNNEQFF. The CDR3, as DNA: TGCGCCAGCAGCCAAGTGGGCACGAACAATGAGCAGTTCTTC.

The chain recombines TRBV4-2 with TRBJ2-7, with 8 bases matching TRBD2. CDR3 size: 15 residues. CDR1 is LGHNA, CDR2 YNFKEQ, per germline. In nucleotides, the CDR3 is TGTGCCAGCAGCCAAGAAGAGGCTAGCGGGTCATTTCTGATTGTC. Translated: CASSQEEASGSFLIV.

The sample holds a few counts of this clonotype. V gene TRBV4-3 combines with J gene TRBJ2-1, with D hard to call. This CDR3 has 12 amino acids. Germline loops: CDR1 LGHNA, CDR2 YSLEER. V was cut by 0 bases and J by 8 bases, with 5 bases left in between. CDR3 bases: TGCGCCAGCAGCCAAGATTGGGATGAGCAGTTCTTC. It translates to CASSQDWDEQFF.

This chain joins TRBV10-3 and TRBJ2-5, with 7 bases aligning to TRBD2. This CDR3 spans 16 amino acids. CDR1 and CDR2 from the germline V gene are ENHRY and SYGVKD. J was trimmed by 6 bases and V by 0 bases; bases with no gene match: 10. The CDR3 loop reads CAISESGGNRQQTQYF. CDR3 DNA sequence: TGTGCCATCAGTGAGTCGGGGGGGAACCGTCAACAGACCCAGTACTTC.

This clonotype was counted ten times or more. The chain links TRBV2 to TRBJ2-5, with TRBD1 identical over 10 bases. CDR3 length: 14 residues. V lost 8 bases and J lost 5; bases outside the gene matches: 8. Per the germline V gene, CDR1 is SNHLY and CDR2 is FYNNEI. CDR3 in DNA: TGTGCCAGCCCCGGGACAGGGGCAAGGGAGACCCAGTACTTC. This gives the protein CASPGTGARETQYF.

The chain couples TRBV12-3 or TRBV12-4 to TRBJ2-3; D uncertain. This CDR3 comprises 15 residues. V was shortened by 6 bases and J by 0 bases, with 13 bases between the two germline ends. The CDR3 DNA sequence: TGTGCCAGCAGGTTGACGGTTACTAGCACAGATACGCAGTATTTT. It encodes CASRLTVTSTDTQYF.

This clonotype was seen more than once but under ten times. This chain connects TRBV7-9 to TRBJ1-4; 7 nucleotides agree with TRBD1. V lost 3 bases and J lost 5; bases outside the gene matches: 6. The CDR3 loop spans 15 amino acids. Germline V gene data show CDR1 as SEHNR and CDR2 as FQNEAQ (reference sequence). As DNA, the CDR3 is TGTGCCAGCAGCTTCCATCAGGGGGGGAATGAAAAACTGTTTTTT. This codes for CASSFHQGGNEKLFF.

Only a few counts were recorded for this clonotype. The chain recombines TRBV6-2 or TRBV6-3 with TRBJ2-2; possibly TRBD2 for D (6 bases). Trimming removed 0 bases from V and 6 bases from J, with 17 bases in between. CDR1 is MNHEY, CDR2 SVGEGT, per germline. The CDR3 covers 17 residues. CDR3 nucleotides: TGTGCCAGCAGTTACTCTACTTCCGGGACTCCTCCCGGGGAGCTGTTTTTT. Translated: CASSYSTSGTPPGELFF.

The sample holds a few counts of this clonotype. The chain couples TRBV12-3 or TRBV12-4 to TRBJ2-7, with 9 bases matching TRBD1. The CDR3 is 14 residues long. The V and J ends lost 6 bases and 2 bases, in that order; junction bases with no gene match: 5. CDR3 amino acids: CASRMGQGPYEQYF. CDR3 DNA sequence: TGTGCCAGCAGAATGGGACAGGGCCCCTACGAGCAGTACTTC.

The J gene is TRBJ2-3, the V gene TRBV28; D is ambiguous. Germline CDR1 and CDR2: MDHEN and SYDVKM. This CDR3 contains 15 residues. Trimming cost V 2 bases and J 3 bases, with 12 bases left between them. The CDR3 region is CASSLRLLTTDTQYF. DNA for the CDR3: TGTGCCAGCAGTTTAAGACTTCTTACTACAGATACGCAGTATTTT.

This clonotype was observed a few times. The chain is built from TRBV6-2 or TRBV6-3 and TRBJ2-4; 8 nucleotides match TRBD2. The germline V gene has CDR1 MNHEY and CDR2 SVGEGT. V was clipped by 5 bases and J by 0 bases; unmatched bases: 3. The CDR3 has 15 residues. The CDR3 region is CASSVAGLAKNIQYF. DNA for the CDR3: TGTGCCAGCAGTGTAGCGGGACTAGCCAAAAACATTCAGTACTTC.

This clonotype was detected a few times. This chain joins TRBV19 and TRBJ2-1; unclear D gene. The V end was cut by 7 bases, the J end by 0 bases, with 7 bases between. This CDR3 has 13 residues. Germline CDR1 reads LNHDA; CDR2 reads SQIVND (reference sequence). CDR3 coding DNA: TGTGCCAGTATGGGCAGCTCCTACAATGAGCAGTTCTTC. Translation: CASMGSSYNEQFF.

The CDR3 loop reads CASSVPSGTGETQYF. As DNA, the CDR3 is TGCGCCAGCAGCGTCCCGTCAGGAACTGGTGAGACCCAGTACTTC. The chain combines TRBV4-3 with TRBJ2-5; D is uncertain. This CDR3 contains 15 residues. Germline V CDR1 and CDR2: LGHNA, YSLEER. V lost 5 bases and J 5 bases, leaving 18 bases between the germline ends.

The chain is built from TRBV10-3 and TRBJ2-5; the D is unclear. This CDR3 is 11 amino acids long. In germline, CDR1 is ENHRY, CDR2 SYGVKD. V lost 7 bases to trimming and J lost 2 bases, with 5 bases between them. As DNA, the CDR3 is TGTGCCATCAAGTCTCAAGAGACCCAGTACTTC. As protein: CAIKSQETQYF.

The rearrangement joins TRBV7-3 to TRBJ2-2; no firm D call. The ends were cut back, 2 bases at V and 0 bases at J, with 1 base in the middle. The CDR3 extends over 13 amino acids. In germline, CDR1 is SGHTA, CDR2 FQGTGA. CDR3 sequence: CASSLPNTGELFF. As DNA, the CDR3 is TGTGCCAGCAGCTTACCGAACACCGGGGAGCTGTTTTTT.

V is TRBV7-2 and J is TRBJ1-2; 7 positions match TRBD1. Germline-derived CDR1 and CDR2 are SGHTA and FQGNSA. The V segment lost 2 bases and the J segment 4 bases; nucleotides outside the gene matches: 7. This CDR3 comprises 15 residues. Written as DNA, the CDR3 is TGTGCCAGCAGCTTAACAGGGACAGTACTCTATGGCTACACCTTC. Translation gives CASSLTGTVLYGYTF.

This clonotype occurred a few times. V is TRBV7-9 and J is TRBJ2-3; 11 bases are shared with TRBD2. This CDR3 spans 16 amino acids. Unmatched junction bases numbered 13, after V lost 10 bases and J lost 4 bases. From germline, CDR1 is SEHNR and CDR2 FQNEAQ (reference sequence). CDR3 nucleotide sequence: TGTGCCATAGAAGCCCGAGAACTAGCGGGGGCAGATACGCAGTATTTT. The encoded protein is CAIEARELAGADTQYF.

This clonotype occurred a few times. V usage is TRBV7-3 and J usage is TRBJ2-1, with TRBD1 matching over 11 bases. The germline gives CDR1 SGHTA, CDR2 FQGTGA. The CDR3 runs to 17 residues. V lost 4 bases, J lost 6 bases, and 11 bases stayed unmatched. This chain's CDR3 is CASSSGTGGYESNEQFF. In DNA form, the CDR3 reads TGTGCCAGCAGCTCCGGGACAGGGGGTTATGAAAGCAATGAGCAGTTCTTC. Using reference TRBV7-3 and TRBJ2-1 for the parts outside the CDR3, the full variable domain is GAGVSQTPSNKVTEKGKYVELRCDPISGHTALYWYRQSLGQGPEFLIYFQGTGAADDSGLPNDRFFAVRPEGSVSTLKIQRTERGDSAVYLCASSSGTGGYESNEQFFGPGTRLTVL.

This clonotype was counted between two and nine times. The chain is built from TRBV5-1 and TRBJ1-6; D is perhaps TRBD1 (5 bases). The CDR3 is 16 residues long. V was trimmed by 0 bases and J by 10 bases, leaving 17 bases between them. Per the germline V gene, CDR1 is SGHRS and CDR2 is YFSETQ. This chain's CDR3 is CASSLEGELARSPLHF. The CDR3 nucleotides are TGCGCCAGCAGCTTGGAAGGGGAACTAGCTCGGTCACCCCTCCACTTT.

This clonotype turned up a few times. CDR3 sequence reads: CASSPTGQGPTYEQYF. CDR3 sequence (DNA): TGTGCCAGCAGCCCGACGGGACAGGGGCCGACCTACGAGCAGTACTTC. The gene calls are TRBV5-5 and TRBJ2-7; 10 positions match TRBD1. The germline V gene has CDR1 SGHKS and CDR2 YYEKEE (reference sequence). Trimming removed 4 bases from V and 2 bases from J; junction bases left unmatched: 9. CDR3 length equals 16 residues. The complete variable domain, with remaining parts taken from reference TRBV5-5 and TRBJ2-7, reads DAGVTQSPTHLIKTRGQQVTLRCSPISGHKSVSWYQQVLGQGPQFIFQYYEKEERGRGNFPDRFSARQFPNYSSELNVNALLLGDSALYLCASSPTGQGPTYEQYFGPGTRLTVT.

The V call is TRBV4-3, the J call TRBJ1-2; D is undetermined. CDR3 size: 15 residues. V lost 0 bases and J 4 bases, leaving 12 bases between the germline ends. The germline V gene encodes CDR1 LGHNA and CDR2 YSLEER. The CDR3 region is CASSQDSRNTYGYTF. The CDR3 DNA reads TGCGCCAGCAGCCAAGATTCCCGGAACACCTATGGCTACACCTTC.

This chain links TRBV5-1 with TRBJ2-1; D is uncertain. The germline CDR1 and CDR2 sequences are SGHRS and YFSETQ. Trimming removed 0 bases from V and 0 bases from J, with 10 bases in between. CDR3 size: 16 residues. The DNA of the CDR3 is TGCGCCAGCAGCTTGGTCCCGGATCTCTCCTACAATGAGCAGTTCTTC. It codes for CASSLVPDLSYNEQFF.

The chain links TRBV12-3 or TRBV12-4 to TRBJ1-4; D remains unclear. The V end was cut by 8 bases, the J end by 1 base, with 8 bases between. CDR3 length: 13 residues. This CDR3 reads CASGRETNEKLFF. The CDR3 DNA reads TGTGCCAGCGGGCGGGAAACTAATGAAAAACTGTTTTTT.

The V and J genes are TRBV7-9 and TRBJ2-3, with 12 bases that match TRBD2. The V gene end was trimmed by 5 bases and the J gene end by 5 bases; junction bases not matched to a gene: 8. The germline V gene has CDR1 SEHNR and CDR2 FQNEAQ (reference sequence). This CDR3 has 16 amino acids. The CDR3, as DNA: TGTGCCAGCAGCCCGCCGCGACTAGCGGGGGTAGATACGCAGTATTTT. The encoded protein is CASSPPRLAGVDTQYF.

J is TRBJ2-3 and V is TRBV11-2, with 12 nucleotides matching TRBD2. This CDR3 region has 17 residues. V lost 4 bases to trimming and J lost 2 bases; unmatched junction nucleotides: 7. The germline gives CDR1 SGHAT, CDR2 FQNNGV. The CDR3 sequence: CASSSLTSGGPTDTQYF. In nucleotides, the CDR3 is TGTGCCAGCAGCTCCCTAACTAGCGGGGGGCCCACAGATACGCAGTATTTT.

V is TRBV20-1 and J is TRBJ2-5, with 7 nucleotides matching TRBD2. The CDR3 consists of 14 residues. Germline CDR1 is DFQATT and CDR2 is SNEGSKA (reference sequence). J gave up 2 bases and V 3 bases, and 6 bases lay outside the gene matches. The CDR3 nucleotides read TGCAGTGCTAGTGTGGCGGGGGTTCAAGAGACCCAGTACTTC. The encoded protein is CSASVAGVQETQYF.

In this sample, this clonotype turned up many times. This chain links TRBV5-6 with TRBJ2-7, with D possibly being TRBD2 (6 bases). With 2 bases removed from V and 3 bases from J, the gap between germline ends came to 9 bases. Germline-derived CDR1 and CDR2 are SGHDT and YYEEEE. The CDR3 loop spans 13 amino acids. CDR3 coding DNA: TGTGCCAGCAGCTTTTATAGCGGCTACGAGCAGTACGTC. Translated, it gives CASSFYSGYEQYV.

Many counts were recorded for this clonotype. This CDR3 is CASIPGLEVGELFF. The CDR3 DNA reads TGTGCCAGCATTCCGGGACTAGAGGTCGGGGAGCTGTTTTTT. This chain links TRBV6-5 with TRBJ2-2; 8 nucleotides agree with TRBD2. The V gene's germline CDR1 is MNHEY and CDR2 SVGAGI. The V segment lost 7 bases and the J segment 7 bases; nucleotides outside the gene matches: 8. The CDR3 covers 14 residues.

This clonotype was detected only a few times. V gene TRBV12-3 or TRBV12-4 combines with J gene TRBJ1-5; D perhaps matches TRBD1 (6 bases). Trimming shortened V by 3 bases and J by 6 bases, and 15 bases separated the two germline ends. The CDR3 totals 15 residues. CDR3 in amino acids: CASSLWQEGGQPQHF. CDR3 in DNA: TGTGCCAGCAGTTTGTGGCAGGAGGGGGGTCAGCCCCAGCATTTT.

This clonotype came up a few times. This chain uses TRBV19 with TRBJ2-2; D is unresolved. There are 15 residues in the CDR3. The germline V gene has CDR1 LNHDA and CDR2 SQIVND (reference sequence). V lost 5 bases, J lost 2 bases, and 12 bases lay in between. CDR3 in DNA: TGTGCCAGTAGTTCCCGGATGAGAAACACCGGGGAGCTGTTTTTT. This sequence encodes CASSSRMRNTGELFF. Full variable domain (rest looked up from reference TRBV19 and TRBJ2-2): DGGITQSPKYLFRKEGQNVTLSCEQNLNHDAMYWYRQDPGQGLRLIYYSQIVNDFQKGDIAEGYSVSREKKESFPLTVTSAQKNPTAFYLCASSSRMRNTGELFFGEGSRLTVL.